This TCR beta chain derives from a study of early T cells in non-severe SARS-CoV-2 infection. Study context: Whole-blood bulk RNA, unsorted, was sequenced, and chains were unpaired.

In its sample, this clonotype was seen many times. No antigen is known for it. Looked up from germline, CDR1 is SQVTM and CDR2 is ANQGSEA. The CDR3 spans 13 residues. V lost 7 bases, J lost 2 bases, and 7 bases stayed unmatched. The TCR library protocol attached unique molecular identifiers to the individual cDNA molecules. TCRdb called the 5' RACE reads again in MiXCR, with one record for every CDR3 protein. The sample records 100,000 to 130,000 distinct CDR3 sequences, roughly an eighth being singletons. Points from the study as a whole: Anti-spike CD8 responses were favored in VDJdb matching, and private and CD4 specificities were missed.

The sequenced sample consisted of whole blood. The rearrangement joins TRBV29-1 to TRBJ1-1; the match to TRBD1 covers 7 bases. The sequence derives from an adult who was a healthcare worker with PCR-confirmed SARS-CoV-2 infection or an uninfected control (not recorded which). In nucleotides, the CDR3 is TGCAGCGCCTGGACAGGACCAAACACTGAAGCTTTCTTT. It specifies CSAWTGPNTEAFF. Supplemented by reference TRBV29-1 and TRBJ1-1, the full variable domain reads SAVISQKPSRDICQRGTSLTIQCQVDSQVTMMFWYRQQPGQSLTLIATANQGSEATYESGFVIDKFPISRPNLTFSTLTVSNMSPEDSSIYLCSAWTGPNTEAFFGQGTRLTVV.